Listed below are T cell receptor beta chains from one sample, sequenced in a study of blood T cells in healthy people across ages. TCRdb processed the 5' RACE reads anew with MiXCR; each CDR3 protein has one entry. The data contain about 780,000 distinct CDR3 sequences, about 45% of them singletons. Input material: blood. Receptors were obtained from a man older than 75 in good health. The CDR3 runs from the conserved cysteine through the conserved F or W. Each record gives: D gene, V gene, J gene, clone size, CDR3 DNA, CDR3 protein. A D gene is named only where the DNA matches it firmly. Expanded clones get a size class; other rows say once, few or many, or leave the size out.

d_call: -; v_call: TRBV20-1; j_call: TRBJ2-4; clone_size: -; cdr3_nt: TGCAGTGCTAGAGATGACCGGTCTAGCCTTAAGCAGTACTTC; cdr3_aa: CSARDDRSSLKQYF
d_call: TRBD1; v_call: TRBV5-1; j_call: TRBJ2-7; clone_size: many; cdr3_nt: TGCGCCAGCAGGCCGAGGACAGGTTCCTACGAGCAGTACTTC; cdr3_aa: CASRPRTGSYEQYF
d_call: TRBD2; v_call: TRBV12-3/TRBV12-4; j_call: TRBJ2-1; clone_size: many; cdr3_nt: TGTGCCAGCAGTGATATCGAAGGTAGCGGGAGAGTCTCCTACAATGAGCAGTTCTTC; cdr3_aa: CASSDIEGSGRVSYNEQFF
d_call: TRBD1; v_call: TRBV29-1; j_call: TRBJ2-1; clone_size: many; cdr3_nt: TGCAGCGTAGGGGACAGCTTAAATGAGCAGTTCTTC; cdr3_aa: CSVGDSLNEQFF
d_call: -; v_call: TRBV7-2; j_call: TRBJ2-7; clone_size: -; cdr3_nt: TGTGCCAGCAGGCAGGCGCCCCCCTACAATGAGCAGTACTTC; cdr3_aa: CASRQAPPYNEQYF
d_call: -; v_call: TRBV3-1; j_call: TRBJ2-3; clone_size: -; cdr3_nt: TGTGCCAGCAGGGACAGTTGGTCGGATACGCAGTATTTT; cdr3_aa: CASRDSWSDTQYF
d_call: TRBD2; v_call: TRBV2; j_call: TRBJ2-2; clone_size: -; cdr3_nt: TGTGCCAGCAGTGAAATGGCGGGAGGGGACACCGGGGAGCTGTTTTTT; cdr3_aa: CASSEMAGGDTGELFF
d_call: -; v_call: TRBV5-1; j_call: TRBJ2-1; clone_size: few; cdr3_nt: TGCGCCAGCAGTTTTGGGAGCTACGACTCCTACAATGAGCAGTTCTTC; cdr3_aa: CASSFGSYDSYNEQFF
d_call: TRBD2; v_call: TRBV11-1; j_call: TRBJ2-1; clone_size: -; cdr3_nt: TGTGCCAGCAGCTTCAAGCAGGGGATGACTAGCGGGAGGGCCGGTAGGAATGAGCAGTTCTTC; cdr3_aa: CASSFKQGMTSGRAGRNEQFF
d_call: TRBD1; v_call: TRBV7-9; j_call: TRBJ1-4; clone_size: few; cdr3_nt: TGTGCCAGCAGCTTAATCGGGACAGCTAATGAAAAACTGTTTTTT; cdr3_aa: CASSLIGTANEKLFF
d_call: -; v_call: TRBV7-2; j_call: TRBJ2-5; clone_size: few; cdr3_nt: TGTGCCAGCAGCTTAACTCGAGGGAACGGAGAGACCCAGTACTTC; cdr3_aa: CASSLTRGNGETQYF
d_call: TRBD2; v_call: TRBV29-1; j_call: TRBJ2-1; clone_size: -; cdr3_nt: TGCAGCGGACTAGCGGAGAGCTCCTACAATGAGCAGTTCTTC; cdr3_aa: CSGLAESSYNEQFF
d_call: TRBD2; v_call: TRBV7-2; j_call: TRBJ2-1; clone_size: -; cdr3_nt: TGTGCCAGCAGCTTAGACCTAGCGGAGAGCTCCTACAATGAGCAGTTCTTC; cdr3_aa: CASSLDLAESSYNEQFF
d_call: -; v_call: TRBV10-3; j_call: TRBJ2-1; clone_size: -; cdr3_nt: TGTGCCATCAGTGAGGAGACAGCAAATTACAATGAGCAGTTCTTC; cdr3_aa: CAISEETANYNEQFF
d_call: -; v_call: TRBV6-2/TRBV6-3; j_call: TRBJ2-3; clone_size: few; cdr3_nt: TGTGCCAGTGGGGTTCGACCGGATACGCAGTATTTT; cdr3_aa: CASGVRPDTQYF
d_call: TRBD2; v_call: TRBV5-1; j_call: TRBJ2-1; clone_size: many; cdr3_nt: TGCGCCAGCAGCCCCTTAGCGGGAGGGCCATACAATGAGCAGTTCTTC; cdr3_aa: CASSPLAGGPYNEQFF
d_call: TRBD1; v_call: TRBV12-3/TRBV12-4; j_call: TRBJ2-7; clone_size: -; cdr3_nt: TGTGCCAGCAGTTTCGGGAGACCGGGACAGGGACCTTCCTACGAGCAGTACTTC; cdr3_aa: CASSFGRPGQGPSYEQYF
d_call: -; v_call: TRBV12-3/TRBV12-4; j_call: TRBJ1-2; clone_size: -; cdr3_nt: TGTGCCAGCAGTTTAGCGCCCGGTTACTATGGCTACACCTTC; cdr3_aa: CASSLAPGYYGYTF
d_call: -; v_call: TRBV2; j_call: TRBJ2-5; clone_size: -; cdr3_nt: TGTGCCACCTGGGACATCCAAGAGACCCAGTACTTC; cdr3_aa: CATWDIQETQYF
d_call: -; v_call: TRBV11-3; j_call: TRBJ1-1; clone_size: -; cdr3_nt: TGTGCCAGCAGTAAAGGGGGGGGCCACACTGAAGCTTTCTTT; cdr3_aa: CASSKGGGHTEAFF
d_call: -; v_call: TRBV29-1; j_call: TRBJ2-1; clone_size: -; cdr3_nt: TGCAGCGTTGAAGATGGTGTTTCCTACAATGAGCAGTTCTTC; cdr3_aa: CSVEDGVSYNEQFF
d_call: -; v_call: TRBV20-1; j_call: TRBJ2-4; clone_size: -; cdr3_nt: TGCAGTGCTCAGGACCGAGCCAAAAACATTCAGTACTTC; cdr3_aa: CSAQDRAKNIQYF
d_call: TRBD1; v_call: TRBV28; j_call: TRBJ1-2; clone_size: -; cdr3_nt: TGTGCCAGCAGCCCCACGTCCGGACACCCAGGGGGCTATGGCTACACCTTC; cdr3_aa: CASSPTSGHPGGYGYTF
d_call: -; v_call: TRBV6-1; j_call: TRBJ2-1; clone_size: -; cdr3_nt: TGTGCCAGCACCCTCGGCGAGCGGGTCTCCTACAATGAGCAGTTCTTC; cdr3_aa: CASTLGERVSYNEQFF
d_call: TRBD1; v_call: TRBV10-3; j_call: TRBJ2-7; clone_size: -; cdr3_nt: TGTGCCATCAGGACTAATCATGGGCAGGGGGATGCCTACGAGCAGTACTTC; cdr3_aa: CAIRTNHGQGDAYEQYF
d_call: TRBD1; v_call: TRBV7-2; j_call: TRBJ2-2; clone_size: -; cdr3_nt: TGTGCCAGCAGCTTATGGGGGACAGGGAACACCGGGGAGCTGTTTTTT; cdr3_aa: CASSLWGTGNTGELFF
d_call: -; v_call: TRBV5-1; j_call: TRBJ2-7; clone_size: many; cdr3_nt: TGCGCCAGCAGTTTAGAGCAGGGAAGGGAGCAGTACTTC; cdr3_aa: CASSLEQGREQYF
d_call: TRBD2; v_call: TRBV29-1; j_call: TRBJ2-5; clone_size: few; cdr3_nt: TGCAGCGTTGAGAGGACTAGAGGTGGTAATGAGCAGTACTTC; cdr3_aa: CSVERTRGGNEQYF
d_call: TRBD1; v_call: TRBV29-1; j_call: TRBJ1-2; clone_size: -; cdr3_nt: TGCAGCGTTGAACAGGGGGACAGGGACCATGGCTACACCTTC; cdr3_aa: CSVEQGDRDHGYTF
d_call: -; v_call: TRBV10-3; j_call: TRBJ2-2; clone_size: many; cdr3_nt: TGTGCCATCAGCACCGGACAGAACACCGGGGAGCTGTTTTTT; cdr3_aa: CAISTGQNTGELFF
d_call: TRBD1; v_call: TRBV4-2; j_call: TRBJ2-1; clone_size: -; cdr3_nt: TGTGCCAGCAGCCCATCCGGGACAGATTACAATGAGCAGTTCTTC; cdr3_aa: CASSPSGTDYNEQFF
d_call: -; v_call: TRBV6-5; j_call: TRBJ1-1; clone_size: few; cdr3_nt: TGTGCCAGCAGTGCTGAAGAGTCCGGCACTGAAGCTTTCTTT; cdr3_aa: CASSAEESGTEAFF
d_call: TRBD2; v_call: TRBV7-2; j_call: TRBJ2-5; clone_size: -; cdr3_nt: TGTGCCAGCAGCCAAAGACTAGCGGGAAGGGAGACCCAGTACTTC; cdr3_aa: CASSQRLAGRETQYF
d_call: -; v_call: TRBV12-3/TRBV12-4; j_call: TRBJ2-3; clone_size: -; cdr3_nt: TGTGCCAGCAGCTTAACCGCGGGTACAGATACGCGGTATTTT; cdr3_aa: CASSLTAGTDTRYF
d_call: -; v_call: TRBV20-1; j_call: TRBJ2-5; clone_size: -; cdr3_nt: TGCAGTGCTAGCATAAGGGCAGGTCGAGAGCAGTACTTC; cdr3_aa: CSASIRAGREQYF
d_call: -; v_call: TRBV28; j_call: TRBJ2-3; clone_size: -; cdr3_nt: TGTGCCAGCAGTGTAAACAGGCGCACAGATACGCAGTATTTT; cdr3_aa: CASSVNRRTDTQYF
d_call: -; v_call: TRBV5-1; j_call: TRBJ2-2; clone_size: -; cdr3_nt: TGCGCCAGCAGCTGGGGGGCAGCGAACACCGGGGAGCTGTTTTTT; cdr3_aa: CASSWGAANTGELFF
d_call: -; v_call: TRBV20-1; j_call: TRBJ2-3; clone_size: few; cdr3_nt: TGCAGTGCTCGGAGCTGGCGGGATGCAGATACGCAGTATTTT; cdr3_aa: CSARSWRDADTQYF
d_call: -; v_call: TRBV27; j_call: TRBJ2-6; clone_size: -; cdr3_nt: TGTGCCAGCAGGGGGACACTCCGCCCTGGGGCCAACGTCCTGACTTTC; cdr3_aa: CASRGTLRPGANVLTF
d_call: -; v_call: TRBV25-1; j_call: TRBJ2-7; clone_size: -; cdr3_nt: TGTGCCAGCAGTCCCCAGGGGACCCTGACGTACTACAATGAGCAGTACTTC; cdr3_aa: CASSPQGTLTYYNEQYF
d_call: -; v_call: TRBV20-1; j_call: TRBJ2-3; clone_size: -; cdr3_nt: TGCAGTGCTAGAGAAAGTAGCAGAGATACGCAGTATTTT; cdr3_aa: CSARESSRDTQYF
d_call: -; v_call: TRBV18; j_call: TRBJ2-7; clone_size: -; cdr3_nt: TGTGCCAGCTCACCGAGCCAGAACCCCTGCGAGCAGTACTTC; cdr3_aa: CASSPSQNPCEQYF